These 10 T cell receptor beta chains came from one sample sequenced in a study of blood T cell repertoires in COVID-19. The method was immunoSEQ multiplex PCR; TCRdb's version includes in-frame clones alone and lacks a portion of them. The repertoire holds 250,000 to 300,000 clones, with approximately 85% as singletons. Sequencing was done on a sample of peripheral blood. These TCRs come from a man aged 45-65 years with active or convalescent COVID-19.

The rearrangement links TRBV5-1 to TRBJ2-3; the match to TRBD1 covers 7 bases. V was pared by 1 base and J by 7 bases, with 6 bases of the junction left unmatched. CDR1 and CDR2 from the germline V gene are SGHRS and YFSETQ. This CDR3 is built from 14 residues. The chain's CDR3 is CASSLSGTVNTQYF. The CDR3 DNA is TGCGCCAGCAGCTTGTCCGGGACAGTCAATACGCAGTATTTT.

This clone appeared once. The chain is built from TRBV27 and TRBJ1-1; D remains unclear. The V and J ends lost 0 bases and 1 base respectively, with 6 bases between them. Germline V gene data show CDR1 as MNHEY and CDR2 as SMNVEV (reference sequence). The CDR3 spans 14 residues. DNA of the CDR3: TGTGCCAGCAGTTTATCGTTCGGGAACACTGAAGCTTTCTTT. It encodes CASSLSFGNTEAFF.

The chain is built from TRBV5-1 and TRBJ2-5, with TRBD1 matching over 8 bases. This CDR3 contains 14 residues. J was trimmed by 2 bases and V by 4 bases; bases with no gene match: 4. Germline CDR1 and CDR2: SGHRS and YFSETQ. CDR3 nucleotides: TGCGCCAGCAGCGGCAGGGGGCCTCAAGAGACCCAGTACTTC. It specifies CASSGRGPQETQYF.

Written as DNA, the CDR3 is TGTGCCAGCAGTTGGGACAGGCGGCACCAAGAGACCCAGTACTTC. It translates to CASSWDRRHQETQYF. The gene calls are TRBV28 and TRBJ2-5; 8 bases are a match to TRBD1. The junction had 4 bases not matched to a gene; V was cut back by 4 bases and J by 0 bases. In germline, CDR1 is MDHEN, CDR2 SYDVKM. This CDR3 spans 15 amino acids. The variable domain in full, completed from reference TRBV28 and TRBJ2-5, reads DVKVTQSSRYLVKRTGEKVFLECVQDMDHENMFWYRQDPGLGLRLIYFSYDVKMKEKGDIPEGYSVSREKKERFSLILESASTNQTSMYLCASSWDRRHQETQYFGPGTRLLVL.

The rearrangement uses TRBV7-2 and TRBJ2-1; possible D gene TRBD2, 7 bases. The CDR3 extends over 18 amino acids. With 4 bases removed from V and 4 bases from J, the gap between germline ends came to 23 bases. Looked up from germline, CDR1 is SGHTA and CDR2 is FQGNSA. The CDR3 sequence: CASSSRLASRGAYNEQFF. The CDR3 region has the DNA TGTGCCAGCAGCTCCCGGCTAGCGTCTCGGGGGGCTTACAATGAGCAGTTCTTC.

This clone has a single count. The gene calls are TRBV28 and TRBJ1-2; D might be TRBD1 (5 bases). Germline lookup yields CDR1 MDHEN and CDR2 SYDVKM. This CDR3 comprises 13 residues. V was trimmed by 2 bases and J by 6 bases, leaving 10 bases between them. DNA of the CDR3: TGTGCCAGCAGTTTACGTACAGGTGATGGCTACACCTTC. It translates to CASSLRTGDGYTF.

The V and J genes are TRBV5-4 and TRBJ2-1; TRBD2 aligns across 9 bases. V gave up 0 bases and J gave up 5 bases; unmatched junction bases: 15. There are 19 residues in the CDR3. The germline gives CDR1 SGHNT, CDR2 YYREEE (reference sequence). CDR3 nucleotide sequence: TGTGCCAGCAGCTTGGTTGTGACTAGCGGCCCTAAGGGTGACAATGAGCAGTTCTTC. Its translation: CASSLVVTSGPKGDNEQFF.

The genes are TRBV5-1 and TRBJ2-3; TRBD2 might be the D (5 bases). The CDR3 covers 14 residues. Trimming removed 5 bases at V and 3 bases at J, with 13 bases between. The germline gives CDR1 SGHRS, CDR2 YFSETQ. The CDR3 here is CASRVGAETDTQYF. The CDR3 bases are TGCGCCAGCAGGGTGGGAGCGGAAACAGATACGCAGTATTTT.

CDR3 sequence reads: CASSLDYLSYEQYF. CDR3 sequence (DNA): TGCGCCAGCAGCTTGGACTACCTCTCCTACGAGCAGTACTTC. The V and J genes are TRBV5-1 and TRBJ2-7; no clear D. V lost 0 bases, J lost 0 bases, and 7 bases lay in between. The CDR3 contains 14 residues. CDR1 is SGHRS and CDR2 is YFSETQ in the germline V gene.

The chain employs TRBV29-1 and TRBJ1-1; 7 positions match TRBD1. Trimming removed 0 bases from V and 0 bases from J; junction bases left unmatched: 7. CDR1 is SQVTM, CDR2 ANQGSEA, per germline. The CDR3 loop spans 16 amino acids. CDR3 sequence (DNA): TGCAGCGTTGAAGATCAGGGACAGAGCATGAACACTGAAGCTTTCTTT. It encodes CSVEDQGQSMNTEAFF.